This TCR beta chain emerged from a study of CD8 T cells in ankylosing spondylitis. Study conclusions and caveats: A number of the motif variants had already been described in reactive arthritis synovial fluid and blood.

In this sample, this clonotype turned up many times. Its matching antigen is unknown. The V gene's germline CDR1 is SGHRS and CDR2 YFSETQ. V dropped 1 base and J dropped 0 bases, with 11 bases sitting between them. CDR3 length: 15 amino acids. TCRdb re-called the 5' RACE reads through MiXCR, storing one row per CDR3 protein. Of about 250,000 distinct CDR3 sequences detected, over 9.5% appear once; the ten largest clones hold roughly 2.5%. V and J are TRBV5-1 and TRBJ2-7; D might be TRBD1 or TRBD2, each matching 5 bases. The clonotype comes from a male donor with ankylosing spondylitis or in good health (not recorded which). The specimen was blood, either unsorted or a sorted T cell fraction (not recorded which). Here the CDR3 DNA reads TGCGCCAGCAGCTTGCTGGGGACCACCTCCTACGAGCAGTACTTC. It yields the protein CASSLLGTTSYEQYF.